This entry concerns a single T cell receptor (beta chain). Its antigen remains unidentified. This sample was included in a study of T cells after yellow fever vaccination. Looking at the study overall: Preparation of fractions with low cell numbers was performed using SMART-Seq v4 Ultra Low Input. General observations from the study: Most primary-vaccination clones reappeared after the booster (about 97% CD4, about 88% CD8). A faster peak, day 5 versus 15, was reached by the weaker secondary response.

Germline lookup yields CDR1 SGHRS and CDR2 YFSETQ. This CDR3 is 13 amino acids long. Trimming removed 7 bases at V and 4 bases at J, with 14 bases between. MiXCR was run by TCRdb on the 5' RACE reads, yielding one entry per CDR3 protein. The data show fewer than 500,000 distinct CDR3 sequences, with around 20% seen just once and 18% held by the top ten. The chain combines TRBV5-1 with TRBJ1-2, with a weak D call TRBD1 (6 bases). The receptor was isolated from a young man who received the YFV17D yellow fever vaccine. This sample comprised PBMCs, obtained before the yellow fever booster vaccination. CDR3 in amino acids: CASSPDRTYGYTF. For the CDR3, the DNA is TGCGCCAGCTCCCCCGACAGGACCTATGGCTACACCTTC.